These 2 T cell receptor beta chains came from one sample sequenced in a study of identical twins. TCRdb ran MiXCR on the 5' RACE reads and lists one entry per CDR3 protein. The table lists some 710,000 distinct CDR3 sequences, over 5% of them singletons. Sequencing was carried out using naive T cells sorted from blood. The receptors originated from a man aged 18-30 years in good health.

The chain recombines TRBV5-1 with TRBJ1-1, with D possibly being TRBD1 (5 bases). The germline V and J ends were trimmed by 0 bases and 6 bases, with 12 bases remaining between them. Germline V gives CDR1 SGHRS, CDR2 YFSETQ. The CDR3 length is 14 residues. CDR3 region: CASSLVGGIAEAFF. Here the CDR3 DNA reads TGCGCCAGCAGCTTGGTTGGGGGAATCGCTGAAGCTTTCTTT. The full variable domain, in which reference TRBV5-1 and TRBJ1-1 provide the parts outside the CDR3, is KAGVTQTPRYLIKTRGQQVTLSCSPISGHRSVSWYQQTPGQGLQFLFEYFSETQRNKGNFPGRFSGRQFSNSRSEMNVSTLELGDSALYLCASSLVGGIAEAFFGQGTRLTVV.

Only a few counts were recorded for this clonotype. The genes are TRBV21-1 and TRBJ2-3. TRBV21-1 is described as a pseudogene. CDR3 length: 14 residues. The CDR3 DNA reads as TGTGCCAGTGCTCCAAGGACCAGCACAGATACGCAGTATTTT. This sequence encodes CASAPRTSTDTQYF.